This T cell receptor beta chain was observed in a study of cytomegalovirus exposure and HLA in healthy donors. Germline values: CDR1 MNHNS, CDR2 SASEGT. This CDR3 comprises 14 residues. J lost 3 bases, V lost 5 bases, and 6 bases had no gene match. Separate from the approximately 670-subject first cohort was the approximately 110-subject validation cohort, to which the donors belonged. Only in-frame clones appear in the TCRdb table, and some are missing; sequencing was by immunoSEQ multiplex PCR. The sample carries about 78,000 clones, 95% to 97% recorded once. The sequence came from a young man in good health and CMV-seropositive. The sequenced sample was PBMCs. The V and J genes are TRBV6-1 and TRBJ1-1; TRBD1 matches at 7 bases. The CDR3 DNA is TGTGCCAGCAGTCGGAGGGACAGAGACACTGAAGCTTTCTTT. Its translation is CASSRRDRDTEAFF.